Presented here are 25 T cell receptor beta chains from one specimen sequenced in a study of T cell responses to AZD1222 COVID-19 vaccine. Repertoires were generated with immunoSEQ multiplex PCR, while TCRdb's copy carries only in-frame clones and drops some. The data show about 46,000 clones, 85% to 90% seen once. The source material was peripheral blood, sampled 28 days after the second AZD1222 dose. The origin of the receptors is an adult who received the AZD1222 COVID-19 vaccine.

The chain carries TRBV28 and TRBJ1-1; a possible D gene is TRBD1 (6 bases). V was pared by 3 bases and J by 1 base, with 12 bases between. CDR1 is MDHEN and CDR2 is SYDVKM in the germline V gene. This CDR3 comprises 15 residues. The CDR3, as DNA: TGTGCCAGCAGTTTGCGACAGGCCGCGAACACTGAAGCTTTCTTT. Translation gives CASSLRQAANTEAFF.

V is TRBV12-3 or TRBV12-4 and J is TRBJ2-1; no reliable D call. The CDR3 contains 13 residues. Trimming stripped 6 bases from V and 3 bases from J, with 9 bases between. As DNA, the CDR3 is TGTGCCAGCAGGTGGAGTGACTACAATGAGCAGTTCTTC. This gives the protein CASRWSDYNEQFF.

The chain employs TRBV19 and TRBJ2-5; 9 nucleotides line up with TRBD2. CDR3 length equals 13 residues. After removal of 6 bases from V and 5 bases from J, the junction contained 4 bases not matched to a gene. CDR1 LNHDA and CDR2 SQIVND come from the germline V gene (reference sequence). CDR3: CASSWREGETQYF. CDR3 nucleotides: TGTGCCAGTAGCTGGCGGGAGGGTGAGACCCAGTACTTC. Supplemented by reference TRBV19 and TRBJ2-5, the full variable domain reads DGGITQSPKYLFRKEGQNVTLSCEQNLNHDAMYWYRQDPGQGLRLIYYSQIVNDFQKGDIAEGYSVSREKKESFPLTVTSAQKNPTAFYLCASSWREGETQYFGPGTRLLVL.

This clone was seen once. The rearrangement uses TRBV12-3 or TRBV12-4 and TRBJ1-1; D gene unclear. Trimming took off 6 bases at V and 6 bases at J, with 14 bases between the two ends. The CDR3 is 13 residues long. CDR3 sequence reads: CASSLALGSEAFF. As DNA, the CDR3 is TGTGCCAGCAGCTTGGCTCTCGGGTCTGAAGCTTTCTTT.

The chain carries TRBV6-1 and TRBJ2-2; possibly TRBD1 for D (6 bases). The germline V and J ends were trimmed by 1 base and 6 bases, with 6 bases remaining between them. Germline V gene data show CDR1 as MNHNS and CDR2 as SASEGT. The CDR3 contains 13 residues. Written as DNA, the CDR3 is TGTGCCAGCAGTGAAGAGGGGGCCGGGGAGCTGTTTTTT. Protein sequence: CASSEEGAGELFF.

The CDR3 coding sequence is TGCGCTGGATCGGGAGGGTTACGGACAGATACGCAGTATTTT. Translation: CAGSGGLRTDTQYF. This chain connects TRBV23-1 to TRBJ2-3, with TRBD2 identical over 8 bases. TRBV23-1 is annotated as an ORF whose role is uncertain. This CDR3 is built from 14 residues.

The chain is built from TRBV2 and TRBJ2-2; D is uncertain. CDR1 and CDR2 from the germline V gene are SNHLY and FYNNEI. The V gene lost 3 bases and the J gene lost 6 bases, with 8 bases spanning the gap. CDR3 length: 13 amino acids. CDR3 DNA sequence: TGTGCCAGCAGTGAGAGGACGGCCGGGGAGCTGTTTTTT. It yields the protein CASSERTAGELFF.

The rearrangement links TRBV28 to TRBJ2-7; D is uncertain. V was pared by 6 bases and J by 3 bases, with 18 bases between. The CDR3 length is 15 residues. CDR1 and CDR2 from the germline V gene are MDHEN and SYDVKM. CDR3 DNA sequence: TGTGCCAGCAGCTTAACTGGCATCCGAAGCTACGAGCAGTACTTC. Residues: CASSLTGIRSYEQYF.

CDR3 loop: CASSLGGQGAGEQFF. The CDR3 coding sequence is TGCGCCAGCAGCTTGGGGGGACAGGGGGCTGGTGAGCAGTTCTTC. This chain connects TRBV5-1 to TRBJ2-1, with 12 positions matching TRBD1. The CDR3 is made up of 15 amino acids. The J segment lost 9 bases and the V segment lost 0 bases, leaving 4 bases of the junction unmatched. Germline CDR1 SGHRS, CDR2 YFSETQ. Together with reference TRBV5-1 and TRBJ2-1, the CDR3 gives the full variable domain: KAGVTQTPRYLIKTRGQQVTLSCSPISGHRSVSWYQQTPGQGLQFLFEYFSETQRNKGNFPGRFSGRQFSNSRSEMNVSTLELGDSALYLCASSLGGQGAGEQFFGPGTRLTVL.

This clone has only a few counts. The V call is TRBV2, the J call TRBJ2-1; 7 bases are shared with TRBD1. This CDR3 contains 18 residues. V shed 4 bases, J shed 2 bases, and the junction held 14 bases outside the gene matches. Per germline, CDR1 SNHLY and CDR2 FYNNEI. CDR3 residues: CASSAPDLQGIAYNEQFF. DNA of the CDR3: TGTGCCAGCAGTGCACCGGACTTACAGGGGATCGCCTACAATGAGCAGTTCTTC.

CDR3 residues: CASSPRTGVHYNEQFF. CDR3 nucleotides: TGTGCCAGCAGCCCCAGGACAGGGGTTCACTACAATGAGCAGTTCTTC. The chain joins TRBV7-2 to TRBJ2-1, with TRBD1 identical over 9 bases. Looked up from germline, CDR1 is SGHTA and CDR2 is FQGNSA. This CDR3 is 16 amino acids long. V lost 5 bases, J lost 3 bases, and 8 bases stayed unmatched. Together with reference TRBV7-2 and TRBJ2-1, the CDR3 gives the full variable domain: GAGVSQSPSNKVTEKGKDVELRCDPISGHTALYWYRQSLGQGLEFLIYFQGNSAPDKSGLPSDRFSAERTGGSVSTLTIQRTQQEDSAVYLCASSPRTGVHYNEQFFGPGTRLTVL.

The chain has TRBV24-1 and TRBJ2-1; 8 nucleotides line up with TRBD2. J gave up 7 bases and V 5 bases, and 12 bases lay outside the gene matches. Per germline, CDR1 KGHDR and CDR2 SFDVKD. This CDR3 has 16 amino acids. CDR3 sequence (DNA): TGTGCCACCAGTGGGTTGACGGGAGGGGAGGGGAATGAGCAGTTCTTC. Amino acids: CATSGLTGGEGNEQFF.

To note about this clone: One end of the junction does not line up with germline, which may come from a read error. The V gene is TRBV5-1, the J gene TRBJ2-7; D gene ambiguous. CDR3 size: 14 residues. The V gene's germline CDR1 is SGHRS and CDR2 YFSETQ. In DNA, the CDR3 is TGCGCCAGCAGTTTGGCTAGTTCCTCTCACGAGCAGTACTTC. It specifies CASSLASSSHEQYF.

Details on this clone: The junction does not match germline at one end; this may be a read error. The chain joins TRBV10-1 to TRBJ1-3; 11 bases are a match to TRBD1. Germline CDR1 WNHNN, CDR2 SYGVQD (reference sequence). CDR3 length equals 13 residues. The CDR3 spells CASSRDRGFPENF. For the CDR3, the DNA is TGCGCCAGCAGCCGGGACAGGGGGTTCCCGGAGAATTTT.

V usage is TRBV4-1 and J usage is TRBJ2-1, with 12 bases fitting TRBD2. Losses at the gene ends were 0 bases for V and 7 bases for J; bases not matched to a gene: 13. Germline loops: CDR1 MGHRA, CDR2 YSYEKL. This CDR3 region has 19 residues. CDR3: CASSQDRTSGTFRRNEQFF. The DNA for the CDR3 is TGCGCCAGCAGCCAAGATAGGACTAGCGGGACCTTCCGAAGAAATGAGCAGTTCTTC.

The count of this clone is one. DNA of the CDR3: TGCGCCAGCAGCCCCGGGACAGGGGTCGAAGAGACCCAGTACTTC. Translated, it gives CASSPGTGVEETQYF. The chain recombines TRBV5-1 with TRBJ2-5; 10 bases are shared with TRBD1. The CDR3 runs 15 residues. V gave up 4 bases and J gave up 3 bases; unmatched junction bases: 6. The germline V gene encodes CDR1 SGHRS and CDR2 YFSETQ.

The chain uses TRBV5-5 and TRBJ1-3; 7 bases match TRBD1. CDR1 is SGHKS and CDR2 is YYEKEE in the germline V gene (reference sequence). V shed 3 bases and J 7 bases; nucleotides not matched to a gene: 22. This CDR3 comprises 19 residues. The CDR3 DNA sequence: TGTGCCAGCAGCTCCGGGGACAGTGAAGACCCCAATTTCCCGAACACCATATATTTT. This encodes CASSSGDSEDPNFPNTIYF. Drawing the rest from reference TRBV5-5 and TRBJ1-3, the complete variable domain is DAGVTQSPTHLIKTRGQQVTLRCSPISGHKSVSWYQQVLGQGPQFIFQYYEKEERGRGNFPDRFSARQFPNYSSELNVNALLLGDSALYLCASSSGDSEDPNFPNTIYFGEGSWLTVV.

V is TRBV30 and J is TRBJ2-2, with TRBD1 matching over 8 bases. J lost 5 bases, V lost 2 bases, and 13 bases had no gene match. The germline V gene encodes CDR1 GTSNPN and CDR2 SVGIG (reference sequence). The CDR3 spans 17 residues. CDR3 sequence (DNA): TGTGCCTGGAGTAGGCTTTTTGGACAGGGCGGAACCGGGGAGCTGTTTTTT. It codes for CAWSRLFGQGGTGELFF.

The chain has TRBV5-1 and TRBJ1-2; 11 bases are shared with TRBD1. The CDR3 has 15 residues. V was clipped by 4 bases and J by 5 bases; unmatched bases: 7. From germline, CDR1 is SGHRS and CDR2 YFSETQ. The CDR3 reads CASSARTGGGYGYTF. The CDR3 coding sequence is TGCGCCAGCAGCGCGCGGACAGGGGGCGGGTATGGCTACACCTTC.

This clone was seen once. The J gene is TRBJ1-6, the V gene TRBV19; a weak D match, TRBD1 (6 bases). Looked up from germline, CDR1 is LNHDA and CDR2 is SQIVND (reference sequence). The CDR3 totals 15 residues. V was shortened by 7 bases and J by 10 bases, with 20 bases between the two germline ends. The CDR3 loop is CASTAGQSIGSPLHF. CDR3 bases: TGTGCCAGTACCGCTGGACAGTCTATAGGCTCACCCCTCCACTTT.

The chain joins TRBV19 to TRBJ1-1, with D unresolved. V lost 6 bases and J lost 1, with 12 bases in between. The CDR3 has 14 residues. Germline-derived CDR1 and CDR2 are LNHDA and SQIVND (reference sequence). CDR3: CASSTWIENTEAFF. The CDR3 bases are TGTGCCAGTAGCACTTGGATTGAGAACACTGAAGCTTTCTTT.

This chain joins TRBV27 and TRBJ2-3, with unresolved D. V dropped 8 bases and J dropped 5 bases, with 5 bases sitting between them. CDR1 is MNHEY and CDR2 is SMNVEV in the germline V gene (reference sequence). This CDR3 comprises 10 residues. The DNA of the CDR3 is TGTGCCAGCCCAGGAGATACGCAGTATTTT. It encodes CASPGDTQYF.

The genes are TRBV2 and TRBJ1-1, with D uncertain. Deletions cut 10 bases from V and 7 bases from J, with 13 bases between. Germline assignment: CDR1 SNHLY and CDR2 FYNNEI. The CDR3 contains 11 residues. As DNA, the CDR3 is TGTGCCACCGGAGGGTTGGGTGAAGCTTTCTTT. Amino acids: CATGGLGEAFF. Full variable domain (rest looked up from reference TRBV2 and TRBJ1-1): EPEVTQTPSHQVTQMGQEVILRCVPISNHLYFYWYRQILGQKVEFLVSFYNNEISEKSEIFDDQFSVERPDGSNFTLKIRSTKLEDSAMYFCATGGLGEAFFGQGTRLTVV.

This chain joins TRBV7-2 and TRBJ2-1; no definite D call. Trimming shortened V by 1 base and J by 6 bases, and 13 bases separated the two germline ends. CDR1 and CDR2 from the germline V gene are SGHTA and FQGNSA. CDR3 length equals 15 residues. The CDR3 bases are TGTGCCAGCAGCTTAGGAGTAACTCTGGGCAATGAGCAGTTCTTC. It yields the protein CASSLGVTLGNEQFF.

The chain joins TRBV5-1 to TRBJ2-5; either TRBD1 or TRBD2 may supply D (6 bases each). The V gene's germline CDR1 is SGHRS and CDR2 YFSETQ. Between the trimmed V and J ends, which lost 1 base and 5 bases, there was a span of 18 bases. This CDR3 comprises 16 residues. The CDR3: CASSLRGTRGIETQYF. The CDR3 DNA sequence: TGCGCCAGCAGCTTGCGTGGGACACGGGGGATTGAGACCCAGTACTTC.